The following is a T cell receptor beta chain sequence with its context. Its target is not known. This record belongs to a study of T cells in Graves' hyperthyroidism and ophthalmopathy. The source material, RNA transcripts, was used to amplify TCR beta CDR3 regions. TCR CDR3 underwent first-round RT-PCR with the HTBI primer set. TCRdb called the multiplex PCR reads again in MiXCR, with one record for every CDR3 protein. The data contain 450,000 to 700,000 distinct CDR3 sequences, 40% to 55% of them singletons. The CDR3 loop spans 17 amino acids. The V end was cut by 7 bases, the J end by 4 bases, with 22 bases between. Germline values: CDR1 SNHLY, CDR2 FYNNEI. Lactation, pregnancy, other autoimmune disease or uncontrolled infection excluded patients. Findings and limits, study-wide: For ophthalmopathy, model prediction preceded onset by a median approximately 6 months. Blood samples included most of the expanded thyroid clonotypes exceeding 0.001. From stable hyperthyroidism, ophthalmopathy was separated by a 13 V-J model.

V gene TRBV2 combines with J gene TRBJ2-2, with D possibly matching TRBD2 (7 bases). Material: peripheral blood or thyroid tissue (not recorded which). The sequence derives from an adult woman with Graves' disease, either hyperthyroidism or ophthalmopathy (not recorded which). CDR3 in amino acids: CASTKGSGGQTTGELFF. In nucleotides, the CDR3 is TGTGCCAGCACTAAAGGGTCGGGAGGACAGACCACCGGGGAGCTGTTTTTT.